This T cell receptor (beta chain) comes out of a study of T cells in Graves' hyperthyroidism and ophthalmopathy. Study summary: Blood from the periphery was taken at initial diagnosis, before any treatment. Study results and limitations: Stable hyperthyroidism and ophthalmopathy were separated using 13 V-J signatures.

It was 10 ml of fresh peripheral blood that supplied the PBMCs. On this clonotype: Its antigen remains unknown. This sequence may be a read error, since a much larger clone differs from it by one base.

Germline CDR1 is DFQATT and CDR2 is SNEGSKA (reference sequence). The CDR3 runs 14 residues. Unmatched junction bases numbered 9, after V lost 6 bases and J lost 4 bases. Researchers took RNA transcripts and amplified the TCR beta CDR3 regions from them. HTBI primers were the set used in a first-round RT-PCR of the TCR CDR3. MiXCR, run by TCRdb on the multiplex PCR reads, gives a single entry per CDR3 protein. The sample has 400,000 to 500,000 distinct CDR3 sequences; approximately 15% are singletons. Material: blood. The V gene is TRBV20-1, the J gene TRBJ1-5; 7 bases are a match to TRBD1. This clonotype originated in a woman aged 18 to 35 with Graves' hyperthyroidism. This CDR3 reads CSATSGQANQPQHF. CDR3 nucleotide sequence: TGCAGTGCGACCTCCGGACAGGCGAATCAGCCCCAGCATTTT.